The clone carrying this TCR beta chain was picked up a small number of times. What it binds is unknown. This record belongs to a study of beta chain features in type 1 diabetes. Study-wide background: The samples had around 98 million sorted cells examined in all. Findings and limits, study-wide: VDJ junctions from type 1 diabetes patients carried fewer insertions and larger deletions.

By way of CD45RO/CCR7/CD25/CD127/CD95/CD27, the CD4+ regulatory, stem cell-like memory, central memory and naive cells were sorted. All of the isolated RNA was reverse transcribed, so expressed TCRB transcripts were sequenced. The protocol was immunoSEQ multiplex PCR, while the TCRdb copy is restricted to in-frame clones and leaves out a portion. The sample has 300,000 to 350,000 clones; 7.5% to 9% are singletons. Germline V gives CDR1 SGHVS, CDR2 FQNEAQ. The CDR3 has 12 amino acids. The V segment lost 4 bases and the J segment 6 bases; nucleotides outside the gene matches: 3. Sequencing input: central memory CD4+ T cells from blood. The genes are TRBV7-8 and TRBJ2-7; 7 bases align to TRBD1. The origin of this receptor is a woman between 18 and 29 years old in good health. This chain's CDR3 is CASSYNRGEQYF. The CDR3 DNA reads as TGTGCCAGCAGCTACAACAGGGGCGAGCAGTACTTC.